This T cell receptor (beta chain) emerged from a study of T cell changes during pregnancy in multiple sclerosis. The protocol was immunoSEQ multiplex PCR, while the TCRdb copy is restricted to in-frame clones and leaves out a portion. This sample carries 70,000 to 95,000 clones, 90% to 95% of them seen once, and the ten largest clones take 2.5%. The CDR3 has 14 amino acids. Trimming left V 10 bases short and J 3 bases short, with 15 bases between. Germline V gene data show CDR1 as MNHEY and CDR2 as SVGAGI. The V call is TRBV6-5, the J call TRBJ2-2, with D tentatively TRBD2 (6 bases). This TCR was recovered from a female donor with multiple sclerosis, enrolled in a pregnancy study. Source: peripheral blood, taken in the second trimester of pregnancy. The CDR3 reads CATSGTQYTGELFF. CDR3 DNA sequence: TGTGCCACAAGTGGGACTCAATACACCGGGGAGCTGTTTTTT.